Below, one T cell receptor beta chain is given with its context. Profiled with immunoSEQ multiplex PCR; TCRdb holds only in-frame clones, not every one. Altogether a few million clones are present, nearly 97% being singletons, with the ten largest covering around 0.13%. Germline CDR1 reads GTSNPN; CDR2 reads SVGIG (reference sequence). V shed 2 bases and J shed 7 bases, with 14 bases lying between them. The CDR3 runs 14 residues. The data belong to a study of shared clonotypes between healthy human individuals. Nashville, Tennessee was home to all donors, each a Caucasian adult. The authors divided CD4+ cells into CD45RA+ naive and CD45RA-negative memory subsets.

The sequencing input was naive CD4+ T cells sorted from blood. Stated subset: CD45RA+ positively selected. The receptor was isolated from a man between 18 and 35 years old in good health. V and J are TRBV30 and TRBJ1-4; D perhaps matches TRBD1 (6 bases). The CDR3 region has the DNA TGTGCCTGGAGTCAAGGGGGAGGAGGTGAAAAACTGTTTTTT. Its translation: CAWSQGGGGEKLFF. The entire variable domain, with the rest obtained from reference TRBV30 and TRBJ1-4, is as follows: SQTIHQWPATLVQPVGSPLSLECTVEGTSNPNLYWYRQAAGRGLQLLFYSVGIGQISSEVPQNLSASRPQDRQFILSSKKLLLSDSGFYLCAWSQGGGGEKLFFGSGTQLSVL.